This T cell receptor (beta chain) was obtained from a study of CD8+ T cells in alopecia areata. General study points: TCRs were shared less clearly across patients than in mice, possibly for HLA-related reasons.

As the sequencing template, cDNA was produced by extracting RNA and reverse transcribing it. TCRdb keeps only in-frame clones here, not all; method: immunoSEQ multiplex PCR. The top ten hold around 5.7% of the sample, which has some 82,000 clones, about 51% seen once. To note about this clone: The antigen is unknown.

The V and J ends lost 6 bases and 3 bases respectively, with 21 bases between them. CDR3 size: 16 residues. Germline values: CDR1 MDHEN, CDR2 SYDVKM. Both peripheral blood and punch biopsies of lesional scalp skin were obtained from patients who had alopecia areata. Cell sorting on a FACSAria was used to separate CD4+ and CD8+ T cells from the PBMCs. Sequencing input: NKG2D-high CD8+ T cells sorted from blood. This chain connects TRBV28 to TRBJ2-7, with D perhaps assigned TRBD1 or TRBD2 (5 bases each). The receptor comes from a human donor with alopecia areata. The CDR3 DNA sequence: TGTGCCAGCAGCTCAAATGTTGAGGGGTTTGGCTACGAGCAGTACTTC. This encodes CASSSNVEGFGYEQYF.